Listed here are 20 T cell receptor beta chains from one sample, sequenced in a study of PD-L1 blockade in urothelial cancer. This table comes from immunoSEQ multiplex PCR, and its TCRdb copy is limited to in-frame clones, with some not included. The table records tens of thousands of clones, 82% of them present only once. This specimen consisted of PBMCs, obtained around atezolizumab (anti-PD-L1) treatment. These receptors were obtained from a man aged 65-85 years with urothelial cancer.

J is TRBJ1-2 and V is TRBV7-3, with TRBD1 as a possible D gene (6 bases). The germline V gene encodes CDR1 SGHTA and CDR2 FQGTGA. The germline V and J ends were trimmed by 5 bases and 8 bases, with 12 bases remaining between them. CDR3 size: 12 residues. The CDR3 bases are TGTGCCAGCAGCGATACAGGGTTCGGCTACACCTTC. Translation gives CASSDTGFGYTF.

The gene calls are TRBV4-2 and TRBJ2-2; 8 bases are a match to TRBD1. The CDR3 loop spans 16 amino acids. The V and J ends lost 0 bases and 8 bases, in that order; junction bases with no gene match: 8. Germline assignment: CDR1 LGHNA and CDR2 YNFKEQ. The CDR3 DNA reads TGTGCCAGCAGCCAAGAAGGACAGGGCCTTGGGGGGGAGCTGTTTTTT. Translating gives CASSQEGQGLGGELFF.

The chain links TRBV6-1 to TRBJ2-5; TRBD1 is a possible D gene (5 bases). The germline CDR1 and CDR2 sequences are MNHNS and SASEGT. The CDR3 runs to 12 residues. V shed 6 bases and J shed 4 bases, with 9 bases lying between them. CDR3 region: CASSRQGETQYF. In DNA form, the CDR3 reads TGTGCCAGCAGCCGCCAGGGAGAGACCCAGTACTTC.

The table lists this clone with a few counts. The rearrangement links TRBV7-9 to TRBJ2-3; D ambiguous. Trimming cost V 0 bases and J 4 bases, with 20 bases left between them. The germline V gene encodes CDR1 SEHNR and CDR2 FQNEAQ (reference sequence). The CDR3 runs 18 residues. CDR3 amino acids: CASSLALAVLESSDTQYF. CDR3 in DNA: TGTGCCAGCAGCTTAGCGCTTGCGGTCCTAGAATCGTCAGATACGCAGTATTTT.

This chain uses TRBV6-5 with TRBJ2-3; the D gene is possibly TRBD2 (7 bases). Germline assignment: CDR1 MNHEY and CDR2 SVGAGI. CDR3 length: 12 amino acids. With 6 bases removed from V and 5 bases from J, the gap between germline ends came to 9 bases. The CDR3 coding sequence is TGTGCCAGCAGAGGGGGGGTAGATACGCAGTATTTT. Its translation: CASRGGVDTQYF.

V gene TRBV10-3 combines with J gene TRBJ2-3; a weak D match, TRBD2 (6 bases). Germline V gene lookup returns CDR1 ENHRY and CDR2 SYGVKD. V lost 3 bases to trimming and J lost 0 bases, with 10 bases between them. The CDR3 loop spans 15 amino acids. Written as DNA, the CDR3 is TGTGCCATCAGTGAACGCGGGACTAGCACAGATACGCAGTATTTT. This gives the protein CAISERGTSTDTQYF.

This sequence joins TRBV7-8 and TRBJ2-1; D is unclear. Germline V gives CDR1 SGHVS, CDR2 FQNEAQ. The CDR3 totals 13 residues. V lost 5 bases and J lost 0, with 5 bases in between. Written as DNA, the CDR3 is TGTGCCAGCAGCCCCGGCTCCTACAATGAGCAGTTCTTC. It specifies CASSPGSYNEQFF.

The V call is TRBV9, the J call TRBJ1-3; D is perhaps TRBD1 (5 bases). CDR1 and CDR2 from the germline V gene are SGDLS and YYNGEE. The CDR3 contains 15 residues. The ends were cut back, 4 bases at V and 1 base at J, with 12 bases in the middle. The CDR3 here is CASSIQGASGNTIYF. CDR3 in DNA: TGTGCCAGCAGCATACAAGGGGCGTCTGGAAACACCATATATTTT.

The chain combines TRBV28 with TRBJ1-2; a possible D gene is TRBD1 (6 bases). Per germline, CDR1 MDHEN and CDR2 SYDVKM. With 6 bases removed from V and 1 base from J, the gap between germline ends came to 15 bases. The CDR3 extends over 15 amino acids. CDR3 sequence (DNA): TGTGCCAGCAGCCCCCGACAGGAAATTAACTATGGCTACACCTTC. Its protein product is CASSPRQEINYGYTF.

The chain recombines TRBV7-2 with TRBJ2-1, with 9 bases aligning to TRBD2. V lost 4 bases, J lost 0 bases, and 10 bases stayed unmatched. This CDR3 is 18 amino acids long. The germline V gene encodes CDR1 SGHTA and CDR2 FQGNSA. The CDR3 here is CASSSMGAAGGSYNEQFF. The CDR3 DNA sequence: TGTGCCAGCAGCTCTATGGGAGCAGCGGGGGGCTCCTACAATGAGCAGTTCTTC.

This clone was seen a handful of times. The chain is built from TRBV5-1 and TRBJ2-1; a weak D match, TRBD1 (5 bases). Germline lookup yields CDR1 SGHRS and CDR2 YFSETQ. The CDR3 has 16 amino acids. The V end was cut by 1 base, the J end by 2 bases, with 13 bases between. CDR3 DNA: TGCGCCAGCAGCTTGAATCAGGGTCTTACCTACAATGAGCAGTTCTTC. This sequence encodes CASSLNQGLTYNEQFF.

V gene TRBV6-5 combines with J gene TRBJ1-1; D gene ambiguous. This CDR3 has 12 residues. The V end was cut by 2 bases, the J end by 8 bases, with 9 bases between. Germline V CDR1 and CDR2: MNHEY, SVGAGI. The CDR3 sequence: CASSYPNAEAFF. The CDR3 bases are TGTGCCAGCAGTTACCCAAATGCGGAAGCTTTCTTT.

In its sample, this clone was seen once. This chain connects TRBV27 to TRBJ1-2, with 9 bases identical to TRBD1. V gave up 6 bases and J gave up 4 bases; unmatched junction bases: 9. Looked up from germline, CDR1 is MNHEY and CDR2 is SMNVEV (reference sequence). CDR3 length equals 15 residues. The CDR3 DNA reads as TGTGCCAGCAGCATCCGACAGGGGGGTGGCTATGGCTACACCTTC. It encodes CASSIRQGGGYGYTF.

CDR3 nucleotides: TGTGCCAGCTCACCACCAGGGGGACCAACCGGGGAGCTGTTTTTT. Translation: CASSPPGGPTGELFF. The chain employs TRBV18 and TRBJ2-2, with D possibly TRBD1 on 6 matching bases. CDR3 length: 15 amino acids. V shed 0 bases and J shed 5 bases, with 10 bases lying between them. CDR1 and CDR2 from the germline V gene are KGHSH and LQKENI.

The sample holds a few counts of this clone. The CDR3 nucleotides are TGTGCCAGCAGCTCACAGGGGGGGGATGAGCAGTTCTTC. Translated, it gives CASSSQGGDEQFF. The V and J genes are TRBV7-3 and TRBJ2-1; D might be TRBD1 (8 bases). Looked up from germline, CDR1 is SGHTA and CDR2 is FQGTGA. This CDR3 contains 13 residues. Trimming cost V 4 bases and J 8 bases, with 12 bases left between them.

This chain uses TRBV7-6 with TRBJ1-1, with D perhaps matching TRBD1 (6 bases). The CDR3 sequence is 15 residues long. Trimming stripped 6 bases from V and 1 base from J, with 15 bases between. In germline, CDR1 is SGHVS, CDR2 FNYEAQ. The DNA for the CDR3 is TGTGCCAGCAGTCCTCGGGTAGGGGGGAACACTGAAGCTTTCTTT. Amino acids: CASSPRVGGNTEAFF.

The J gene is TRBJ1-2, the V gene TRBV7-8; unclear D gene. The germline V and J ends were trimmed by 5 bases and 3 bases, with 13 bases remaining between them. The CDR3 is 14 amino acids. CDR1 is SGHVS, CDR2 FQNEAQ, per germline. The CDR3 DNA reads TGTGCCAGCAGCCCCCCCGGGGTTTACTATGGCTACACCTTC. Encoded protein: CASSPPGVYYGYTF.

The chain is built from TRBV9 and TRBJ2-1; a possible D gene is TRBD2 (6 bases). V gave up 0 bases and J gave up 12 bases, with 13 bases separating them. This CDR3 has 13 residues. CDR1 and CDR2 (germline): SGDLS, YYNGEE. The CDR3 here is CASSVEGGIGQFF. CDR3 coding DNA: TGTGCCAGCAGCGTAGAGGGCGGGATCGGGCAGTTCTTC.

Only one count was recorded for this clone. The chain recombines TRBV9 with TRBJ2-1, with D maybe TRBD2 (5 bases). Per germline, CDR1 SGDLS and CDR2 YYNGEE. V lost 3 bases and J lost 7, with 11 bases in between. CDR3 length: 13 residues. CDR3 loop: CASSAGSSNEQFF. The DNA for the CDR3 is TGTGCCAGCAGCGCGGGGTCTAGTAATGAGCAGTTCTTC.

The rearrangement joins TRBV11-2 to TRBJ1-2, with 8 bases aligning to TRBD1. This CDR3 comprises 13 residues. Losses at the gene ends were 7 bases for V and 4 bases for J; bases not matched to a gene: 5. Germline loops: CDR1 SGHAT, CDR2 FQNNGV. CDR3: CASTPDRAYGYTF. The CDR3 bases are TGTGCCAGCACACCGGACAGGGCCTATGGCTACACCTTC. Combining the CDR3 with reference TRBV11-2 and TRBJ1-2 gives the whole variable domain EAGVAQSPRYKIIEKRQSVAFWCNPISGHATLYWYQQILGQGPKLLIQFQNNGVVDDSQLPKDRFSAERLKGVDSTLKIQPAKLEDSAVYLCASTPDRAYGYTFGSGTRLTVV.